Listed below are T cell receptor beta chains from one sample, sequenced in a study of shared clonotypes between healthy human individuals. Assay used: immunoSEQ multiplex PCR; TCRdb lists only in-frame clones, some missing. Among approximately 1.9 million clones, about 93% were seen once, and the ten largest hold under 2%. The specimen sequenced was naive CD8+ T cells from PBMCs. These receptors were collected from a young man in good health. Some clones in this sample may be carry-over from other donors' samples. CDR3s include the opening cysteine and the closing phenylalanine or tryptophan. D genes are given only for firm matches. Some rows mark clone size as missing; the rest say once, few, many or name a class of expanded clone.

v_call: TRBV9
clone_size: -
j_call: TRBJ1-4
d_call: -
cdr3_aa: CASSPQGGTATNEKLFF
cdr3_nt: TGTGCCAGCAGCCCCCAGGGAGGTACAGCAACTAATGAAAAACTGTTTTTT

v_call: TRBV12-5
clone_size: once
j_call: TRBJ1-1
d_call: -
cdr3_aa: CANRPRGSWTEAFF
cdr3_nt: TGTGCTAACCGCCCCAGGGGCAGTTGGACTGAAGCTTTCTTT

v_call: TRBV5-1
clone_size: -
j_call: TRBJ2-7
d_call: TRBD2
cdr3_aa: CASSFTGTSGRPKSYEQYF
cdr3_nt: TGCGCCAGCAGCTTCACCGGGACTAGCGGGAGGCCCAAATCCTACGAGCAGTACTTC

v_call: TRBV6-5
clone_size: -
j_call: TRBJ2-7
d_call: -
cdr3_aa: CASTTKLGLSYEQYF
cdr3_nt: TGTGCCAGTACCACTAAACTGGGGCTGAGCTACGAGCAGTACTTC

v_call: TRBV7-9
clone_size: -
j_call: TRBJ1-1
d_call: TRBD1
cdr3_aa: CASSQDRVGAFF
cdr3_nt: TGTGCCAGCAGCCAAGACAGGGTCGGAGCTTTCTTT

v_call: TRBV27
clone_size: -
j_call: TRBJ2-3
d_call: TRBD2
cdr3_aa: CASSFRPGGPTQYF
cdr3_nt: TGTGCCAGCAGTTTTCGGCCGGGAGGTCCAACGCAGTATTTT

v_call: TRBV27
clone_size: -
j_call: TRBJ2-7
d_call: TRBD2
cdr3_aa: CASRGLSSSYEQYF
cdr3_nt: TGTGCCAGCAGGGGACTATCCAGCTCCTACGAGCAGTACTTC

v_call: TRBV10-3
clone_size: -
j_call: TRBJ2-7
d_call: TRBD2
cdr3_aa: CAIKRDLDYEQYF
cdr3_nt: TGTGCCATCAAGCGGGACCTAGACTACGAGCAGTACTTC

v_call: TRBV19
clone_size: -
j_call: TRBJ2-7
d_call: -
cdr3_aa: CASSSGLTGTPYYYEQYF
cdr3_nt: TGTGCCAGTAGTTCAGGCCTTACCGGGACCCCCTACTACTACGAGCAGTACTTC

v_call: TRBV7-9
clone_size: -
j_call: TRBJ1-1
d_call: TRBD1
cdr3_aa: CASSPPGQGGTEAFF
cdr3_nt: TGTGCCAGCAGTCCTCCGGGACAGGGCGGCACTGAAGCTTTCTTT

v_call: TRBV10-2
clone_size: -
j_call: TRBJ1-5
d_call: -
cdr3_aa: CASSESRAGGNQPQHF
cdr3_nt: TGCGCCAGCAGTGAGTCGAGGGCAGGGGGCAATCAGCCCCAGCATTTT

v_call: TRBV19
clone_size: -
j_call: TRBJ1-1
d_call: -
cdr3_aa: CASTGGGMNTEAFF
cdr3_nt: TGTGCCAGTACCGGGGGGGGAATGAACACTGAAGCTTTCTTT

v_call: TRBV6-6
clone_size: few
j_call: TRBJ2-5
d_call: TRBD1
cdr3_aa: CASSHDPGGETQYF
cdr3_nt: TGTGCCAGCAGCCATGACCCAGGGGGAGAGACCCAGTACTTC

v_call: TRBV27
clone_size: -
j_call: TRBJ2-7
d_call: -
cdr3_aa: CASSARGIYEQYF
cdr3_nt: TGTGCCAGCAGTGCGCGGGGAATCTACGAGCAGTACTTC

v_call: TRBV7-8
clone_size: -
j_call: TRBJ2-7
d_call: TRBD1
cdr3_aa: CASRRTGGNHEQYF
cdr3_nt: TGTGCCAGCAGGCGGACAGGGGGCAACCACGAGCAGTACTTC

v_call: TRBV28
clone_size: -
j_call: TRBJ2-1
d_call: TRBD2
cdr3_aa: CASSRSRAGDNEQFF
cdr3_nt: TGTGCCAGCAGCCGGAGTAGAGCGGGGGACAATGAGCAGTTCTTC

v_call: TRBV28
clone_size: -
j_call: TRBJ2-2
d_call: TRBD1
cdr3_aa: CASSWDRSNTGELFF
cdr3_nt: TGTGCCAGCAGCTGGGACAGGTCTAACACCGGGGAGCTGTTTTTT

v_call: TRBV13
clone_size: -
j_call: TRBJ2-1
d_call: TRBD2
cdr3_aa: CASSSDPTGTSGSSYNEQFF
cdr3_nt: TGTGCCAGCAGCTCAGATCCGACAGGGACTAGCGGGAGCTCCTACAATGAGCAGTTCTTC

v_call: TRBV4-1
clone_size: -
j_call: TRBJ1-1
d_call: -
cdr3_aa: CASSQVGQPNLNTEAFF
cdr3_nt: TGCGCCAGCAGCCAAGTTGGTCAGCCCAATCTAAACACTGAAGCTTTCTTT

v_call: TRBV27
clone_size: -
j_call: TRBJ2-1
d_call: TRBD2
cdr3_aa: CASKAGGPFEQFF
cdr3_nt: TGTGCCAGTAAAGCGGGAGGGCCGTTTGAGCAGTTCTTC

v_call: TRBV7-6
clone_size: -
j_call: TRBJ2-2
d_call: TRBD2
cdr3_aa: CASSLGLAGGNTGELFF
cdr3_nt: TGTGCCAGCAGCCTCGGACTAGCGGGAGGGAACACCGGGGAGCTGTTTTTT

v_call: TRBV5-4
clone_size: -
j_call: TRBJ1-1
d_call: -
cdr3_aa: CASRDRETGGTEAFF
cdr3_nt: TGTGCCAGCAGGGATCGGGAAACCGGAGGCACTGAAGCTTTCTTT

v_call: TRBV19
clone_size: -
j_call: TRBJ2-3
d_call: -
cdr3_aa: CASSIIGRDTQYF
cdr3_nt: TGTGCCAGTAGTATTATAGGTCGAGATACGCAGTATTTT

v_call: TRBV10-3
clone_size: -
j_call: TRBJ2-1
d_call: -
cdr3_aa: CAISEEGTPAVAGIYNEQFF
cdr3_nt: TGTGCCATCAGTGAGGAGGGGACGCCTGCCGTGGCGGGAATCTACAATGAGCAGTTCTTC

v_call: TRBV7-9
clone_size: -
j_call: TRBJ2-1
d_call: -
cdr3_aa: CASSLVTGANNEQFF
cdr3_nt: TGTGCCAGCAGCTTAGTTACGGGGGCGAACAATGAGCAGTTCTTC

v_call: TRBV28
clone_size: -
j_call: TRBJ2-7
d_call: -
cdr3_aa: CASSPDFDDYEQYF
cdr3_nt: TGTGCCAGCAGCCCGGACTTTGATGACTACGAGCAGTACTTC

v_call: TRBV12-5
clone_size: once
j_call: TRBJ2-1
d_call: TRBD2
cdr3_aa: CASGWLAKESGRKGEQFF
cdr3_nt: TGTGCTAGTGGTTGGCTGGCTAAAGAAAGCGGGAGGAAGGGTGAGCAGTTCTTC

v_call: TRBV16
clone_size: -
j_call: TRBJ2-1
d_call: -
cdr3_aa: CASSPGEAGYNEQFF
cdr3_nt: TGTGCCAGCAGTCCGGGGGAAGCGGGTTACAATGAGCAGTTCTTC

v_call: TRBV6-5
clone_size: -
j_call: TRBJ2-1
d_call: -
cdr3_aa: CASSPEGILQSEQFF
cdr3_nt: TGTGCCAGCAGTCCGGAGGGAATACTACAATCGGAGCAGTTCTTC

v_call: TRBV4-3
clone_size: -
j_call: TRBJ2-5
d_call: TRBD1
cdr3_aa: CASSQYMTGGHQETQYF
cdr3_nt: TGCGCCAGCAGCCAGTATATGACAGGGGGTCATCAAGAGACCCAGTACTTC

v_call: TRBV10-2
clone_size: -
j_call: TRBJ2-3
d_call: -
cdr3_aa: CASSEYDSITDTQYF
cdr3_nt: TGCGCCAGCAGTGAATACGACTCGATCACAGATACGCAGTATTTT

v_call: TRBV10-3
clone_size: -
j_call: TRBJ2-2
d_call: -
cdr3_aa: CAISESGQVTGELFF
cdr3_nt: TGTGCCATCAGTGAGTCGGGACAAGTCACCGGGGAGCTGTTTTTT

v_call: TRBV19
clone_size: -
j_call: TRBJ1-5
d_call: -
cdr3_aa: CASSIWWGRDQPQHF
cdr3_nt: TGTGCCAGTAGTATATGGTGGGGTAGGGATCAGCCCCAGCATTTT

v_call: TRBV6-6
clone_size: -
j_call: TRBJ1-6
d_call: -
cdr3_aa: CASSSSGSYNSPLHF
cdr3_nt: TGTGCCAGCAGTTCGAGTGGCTCCTATAATTCACCCCTCCACTTT

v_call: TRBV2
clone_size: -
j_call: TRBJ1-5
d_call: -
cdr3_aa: CASTLRSNQPQHF
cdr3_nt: TGTGCCAGCACGTTACGTAGCAATCAGCCCCAGCATTTT

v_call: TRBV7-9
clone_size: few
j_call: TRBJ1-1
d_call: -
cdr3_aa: CASSSTATEAFF
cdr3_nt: TGTGCCAGCAGCTCTACAGCGACAGAAGCTTTCTTT

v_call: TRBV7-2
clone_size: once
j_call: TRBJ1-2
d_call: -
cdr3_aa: CASSFGTNYGYTF
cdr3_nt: TGTGCCAGCAGCTTCGGGACAAACTATGGCTACACCTTC

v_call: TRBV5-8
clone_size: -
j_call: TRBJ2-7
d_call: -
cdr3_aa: CASSVRTGLQTYEQYF
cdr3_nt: TGTGCCAGCAGCGTACGAACGGGTCTTCAGACCTACGAGCAGTACTTC

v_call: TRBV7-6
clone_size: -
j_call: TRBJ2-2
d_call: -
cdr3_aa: CASSPIVRTGELFF
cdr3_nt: TGTGCCAGCAGCCCCATAGTGCGCACCGGGGAGCTGTTTTTT

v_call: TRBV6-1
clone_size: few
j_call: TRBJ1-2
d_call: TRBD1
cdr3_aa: CAVQGGTF
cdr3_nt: TGTGCCGTTCAGGGGGGCACCTTC

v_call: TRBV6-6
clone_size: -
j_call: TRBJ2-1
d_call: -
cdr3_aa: CASKILRGAPQFF
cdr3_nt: TGTGCCAGCAAAATACTTCGGGGCGCCCCGCAGTTCTTC

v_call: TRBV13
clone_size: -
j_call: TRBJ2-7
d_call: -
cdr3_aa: CASSGRTGTATYEQYF
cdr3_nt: TGTGCCAGCAGCGGAAGAACCGGGACTGCTACCTACGAGCAGTACTTC